This TCR beta chain comes out of a study of patients and donors after allogeneic stem cell transplantation. TCRdb re-analysed the RT-PCR reads in MiXCR, keeping a single row per CDR3 protein. The table includes about a million distinct CDR3 sequences, roughly 18% detected once. This clonotype was seen many times. The germline gives CDR1 SQVTM, CDR2 ANQGSEA. This CDR3 spans 13 amino acids. V gave up 4 bases and J gave up 4 bases, with 13 bases separating them. This receptor was obtained from a human donor who was either an allogeneic HSCT recipient or a stem cell or donor lymphocyte infusion donor (not recorded which). It is not recorded whose cells these are; they may come from a transplant donor. The source material was blood, either unsorted or a sorted T cell fraction (not recorded which). This chain links TRBV29-1 with TRBJ1-1, with D possibly matching TRBD1 (6 bases). CDR3 DNA sequence: TGCAGCGTTGCCCACAGGGAGAGCACTGAAGCTTTCTTT. Protein product: CSVAHRESTEAFF.